This is a list of T cell receptor beta chains from one sample in a study of T cell repertoires in cytomegalovirus infection. TCRdb called the reads again in MiXCR, with one record for every CDR3 protein. The sample carries hundreds of thousands of distinct CDR3 sequences, about 24% recorded once. What was sequenced was CD8+ T cells from PBMCs. The source of these receptors is a human donor in good health (CMV status not recorded). Some clones in this sample may be carry-over from other donors' samples. The CDR3 runs from the conserved cysteine through the conserved F or W. A D gene is named only where the DNA matches it firmly. Not every row has a clone size; where given, it reads once, few, many or a size class.

D: -
J: TRBJ1-2
V: TRBV6-1
size: few
length: 12
DNA: TGTGCCAGCAGTCCCCTCGGGGCTGGCTACACCTTC
CDR3: CASSPLGAGYTF

D: -
J: TRBJ1-5
V: TRBV7-6
size: many
length: 16
DNA: TGTGCCAGCAGCTTAGGACAACACAATAGCAATCAGCCCCAGCATTTT
CDR3: CASSLGQHNSNQPQHF

D: TRBD2
J: TRBJ2-1
V: TRBV6-5
size: -
length: 17
DNA: TGTGCCAGCAGTTTAAGGACTAGCGCTCGCTCCTACAATGAGCAGTTCTTC
CDR3: CASSLRTSARSYNEQFF

D: TRBD1
J: TRBJ1-1
V: TRBV7-3
size: -
length: 17
DNA: TGTGCCAGCAGCTTGAGGGACAGGGGCGCTGAACCGACTGAAGCTTTCTTT
CDR3: CASSLRDRGAEPTEAFF

D: -
J: TRBJ2-3
V: TRBV14
size: -
length: 13
DNA: TGTGCCAGCAGCCAAGATCCCGGGGATACGCAGTATTTT
CDR3: CASSQDPGDTQYF

D: -
J: TRBJ2-2
V: TRBV6-5
size: many
length: 13
DNA: TGTGCCAGTAGTTATTCAGGCACCGGGGAGCTGTTTTTT
CDR3: CASSYSGTGELFF

D: -
J: TRBJ2-7
V: TRBV11-3
size: many
length: 13
DNA: TGTGCCAGCAGCACTCACTCAGGGCCCGAGCAGTACTTC
CDR3: CASSTHSGPEQYF

D: TRBD1
J: TRBJ1-1
V: TRBV5-5
size: -
length: 19
DNA: TGTGCCAGCAGCGGTTTGGGACCGGGACAGGGAGTTAAGTGGACTGAAGCTTTCTTT
CDR3: CASSGLGPGQGVKWTEAFF

D: -
J: TRBJ1-4
V: TRBV7-9
size: many
length: 15
DNA: TGTGCCAGCAGCTTCGGGACTTCAACTAATGAAAAACTGTTTTTT
CDR3: CASSFGTSTNEKLFF

D: -
J: TRBJ2-3
V: TRBV25-1
size: many
length: 14
DNA: TGTGCCAGCAGTTCGAGGAGGGGTACAGATACGCAGTATTTT
CDR3: CASSSRRGTDTQYF

D: -
J: TRBJ2-2
V: TRBV6-2/TRBV6-3
size: -
length: 15
DNA: TGTGCCAGCAGTCAGGGGACTACGAACACCGGGGAGCTGTTTTTT
CDR3: CASSQGTTNTGELFF

D: TRBD1
J: TRBJ2-1
V: TRBV6-6
size: many
length: 16
DNA: TGTGCCAGCAGTTACTTTTCCGGGACAGGGGGCAATGAGCAGTTCTTC
CDR3: CASSYFSGTGGNEQFF

D: TRBD2
J: TRBJ2-1
V: TRBV12-3/TRBV12-4
size: few
length: 14
DNA: TGTGCCAGCAGTTCGAGCGGGGAACTCAATGAGCAGTTCTTC
CDR3: CASSSSGELNEQFF

D: TRBD1
J: TRBJ2-2
V: TRBV24-1
size: -
length: 13
DNA: TGTGCCACCAGGGACAGGGACACCGGGGAGCTGTTTTTT
CDR3: CATRDRDTGELFF

D: -
J: TRBJ1-1
V: TRBV2
size: -
length: 13
DNA: TGTGCCAGCAGTGAACAGATCTACACTGAAGCTTTCTTT
CDR3: CASSEQIYTEAFF

D: -
J: TRBJ2-7
V: TRBV7-4
size: -
length: 14
DNA: TGTGCCAGCAGCCCTCCCTTGGCCCCCATGGAGCAGTACTTC
CDR3: CASSPPLAPMEQYF

D: -
J: TRBJ2-3
V: TRBV29-1
size: -
length: 18
DNA: TGCAGCGTTGAAGATCTAAGGGGGAAAGGCGGGGCCACAGATACGCAGTATTTT
CDR3: CSVEDLRGKGGATDTQYF

D: -
J: TRBJ1-5
V: TRBV20-1
size: -
length: 16
DNA: TGCAGTGCTAGAGGGCGAAAGACACGTAGCAATCAGCCCCAGCATTTT
CDR3: CSARGRKTRSNQPQHF

D: -
J: TRBJ1-5
V: TRBV6-5
size: few
length: 14
DNA: TGTGCCAGCAGTTACAAGTATAGCAATCAGCCCCAGCATTTT
CDR3: CASSYKYSNQPQHF

D: -
J: TRBJ2-5
V: TRBV4-3
size: many
length: 15
DNA: TGCGCCAGCAGCCAAGATTCGGGGGTGGAAGAGACCCAGTACTTC
CDR3: CASSQDSGVEETQYF

D: TRBD1
J: TRBJ2-7
V: TRBV12-3/TRBV12-4
size: few
length: 14
DNA: TGTGCCAGCTGGGACAGCGCCCGTTCCTACGAGCAGTACTTC
CDR3: CASWDSARSYEQYF

D: TRBD2
J: TRBJ2-3
V: TRBV4-2
size: few
length: 16
DNA: TGTGCCAGCAGCCAAGACGGCTACCGGGAGGTAGATACGCAGTATTTT
CDR3: CASSQDGYREVDTQYF

D: -
J: TRBJ1-2
V: TRBV7-6
size: -
length: 13
DNA: TGTGCCAGCAGCTTCTGGCAGGGAAATGGCTACACCTTC
CDR3: CASSFWQGNGYTF

D: -
J: TRBJ2-2
V: TRBV10-3
size: -
length: 15
DNA: TGTGCCATCAGCTCGGAGGGGGGATACACCGGGGAGCTGTTTTTT
CDR3: CAISSEGGYTGELFF